What follows are 30 T cell receptor beta chains derived from one specimen sequenced in a study of cytomegalovirus exposure and HLA in healthy donors (dated by TCRdb to the late 2010s). Receptors were amplified or captured by the immunoSEQ multiplex PCR assay. A mixture of 60 forward primers for TCR Vbeta segments and 13 reverse primers for TCR Jbeta segments was used in the multiplex PCR. TCRdb re-hosts the immuneACCESS table, in-frame sequences only. Its copies lack some clones; in the studies checked, an unresolved V gene accounts for under half of them, and the cause for the rest is not known. The sample has roughly 180,000 clones on record, 79% of them singletons. Clones ranked in the top ten supply over 1.5% of the sample. Specimen: PBMCs. These receptors were taken from a girl aged 5 to 17 in good health and CMV-seropositive.

J is TRBJ1-4 and V is TRBV7-9; D is possibly TRBD1 (6 bases). CDR3 length: 15 amino acids. The germline CDR1 and CDR2 sequences are SEHNR and FQNEAQ (reference sequence). With 7 bases removed from V and 4 bases from J, the gap between germline ends came to 16 bases. The CDR3 nucleotides read TGTGCCAGCACCACGTTGGGGGCGGTTAATGAAAAACTGTTTTTT. This sequence encodes CASTTLGAVNEKLFF.

The chain combines TRBV6-5 with TRBJ1-2, with 7 nucleotides matching TRBD1. V lost 6 bases, J lost 7 bases, and 8 bases stayed unmatched. This CDR3 is built from 13 residues. CDR1 is MNHEY, CDR2 SVGAGI, per germline. The CDR3 DNA is TGTGCCAGCAGCCTTCAGGGGGGCACTGGCTACACCTTC. It codes for CASSLQGGTGYTF.

The CDR3 bases are TGTGCCATCAGTGAGCTAGGAACAGGGGCCTACGAGCAGTACTTC. This gives the protein CAISELGTGAYEQYF. The chain uses TRBV10-3 and TRBJ2-7; 7 nucleotides match TRBD1. The V gene's germline CDR1 is ENHRY and CDR2 SYGVKD. V shed 2 bases, J shed 2 bases, and the junction held 6 bases outside the gene matches. The CDR3 loop spans 15 amino acids.

The V gene is TRBV5-4, the J gene TRBJ1-2; D is perhaps TRBD1 (6 bases). From germline, CDR1 is SGHNT and CDR2 YYREEE (reference sequence). Trimming pared 0 bases from V and 2 bases from J, leaving 11 bases between. The CDR3 is 15 residues long. Here the CDR3 reads CASSLDGQLNYGYTF. The DNA of the CDR3 is TGTGCCAGCAGCTTGGATGGACAGTTAAACTATGGCTACACCTTC.

This sequence joins TRBV4-1 and TRBJ2-7; TRBD1 might be the D (8 bases). With 4 bases removed from V and 2 bases from J, the gap between germline ends came to 15 bases. The CDR3 is 15 residues long. Per germline, CDR1 MGHRA and CDR2 YSYEKL. For the CDR3, the DNA is TGCGCCAGCAGCCCTGAAGCGGGACAGGCCTACGAGCAGTACTTC. It is translated as CASSPEAGQAYEQYF.

V is TRBV27 and J is TRBJ1-5; 9 bases are a match to TRBD1. This CDR3 is 16 amino acids long. The V gene end was trimmed by 6 bases and the J gene end by 0 bases; junction bases not matched to a gene: 6. Germline assignment: CDR1 MNHEY and CDR2 SMNVEV (reference sequence). In DNA, the CDR3 is TGTGCCAGCAGCGAGACAGGGGGGTATAGCAATCAGCCCCAGCATTTT. This translates into CASSETGGYSNQPQHF.

The genes are TRBV5-4 and TRBJ2-3, with 9 bases fitting TRBD2. The CDR3 loop spans 18 amino acids. From germline, CDR1 is SGHNT and CDR2 YYREEE (reference sequence). The V and J ends lost 1 base and 1 base, in that order; junction bases with no gene match: 10. CDR3 DNA: TGTGCCAGCAGCTTGAGCAATAGCGGGGGTGTTGGCACAGATACGCAGTATTTT. It translates to CASSLSNSGGVGTDTQYF. The variable domain in full, with the rest retrieved from reference TRBV5-4 and TRBJ2-3, is ETGVTQSPTHLIKTRGQQVTLRCSSQSGHNTVSWYQQALGQGPQFIFQYYREEENGRGNFPPRFSGLQFPNYSSELNVNALELDDSALYLCASSLSNSGGVGTDTQYFGPGTRLTVL.

This clone occurred a few times. The rearrangement uses TRBV10-3 and TRBJ2-1; TRBD2 might be the D (6 bases). The CDR3 sequence is 16 residues long. V was shortened by 7 bases and J by 1 base, with 17 bases between the two germline ends. Germline V gene lookup returns CDR1 ENHRY and CDR2 SYGVKD. For the CDR3, the DNA is TGTGCCATCACCCCGTCGGAGGGCGAGTCCTACAATGAGCAGTTCTTC. Its translation is CAITPSEGESYNEQFF.

This CDR3 is CASSYPPVSYNEQFF. CDR3 DNA sequence: TGTGCCAGCAGTTACCCCCCTGTGTCCTACAATGAGCAGTTCTTC. J is TRBJ2-1 and V is TRBV6-6; no definite D call. Germline assignment: CDR1 MNHNY and CDR2 SVGAGI (reference sequence). The V gene lost 2 bases and the J gene lost 1 base, with 9 bases spanning the gap. The CDR3 totals 15 residues.

The rearrangement joins TRBV5-4 to TRBJ2-7; 9 bases are shared with TRBD1. With V trimmed by 4 bases and J by 5 bases, 4 bases remained unmatched. Germline values: CDR1 SGHNT, CDR2 YYREEE (reference sequence). The CDR3 is made up of 13 amino acids. CDR3 residues: CASSRDRVDEQYF. The DNA of the CDR3 is TGTGCCAGCAGCCGGGACAGGGTGGACGAGCAGTACTTC.

The chain couples TRBV27 to TRBJ1-4, with TRBD1 matching 7 bases. V was clipped by 4 bases and J by 3 bases; unmatched bases: 5. Germline values: CDR1 MNHEY, CDR2 SMNVEV (reference sequence). The CDR3 has 15 residues. CDR3 DNA sequence: TGTGCCAGCAGTTCAGACAGGGCTTCTAATGAAAAACTGTTTTTT. Translation: CASSSDRASNEKLFF. Looking up the rest from reference TRBV27 and TRBJ1-4 gives the full variable domain: EAQVTQNPRYLITVTGKKLTVTCSQNMNHEYMSWYRQDPGLGLRQIYYSMNVEVTDKGDVPEGYKVSRKEKRNFPLILESPSPNQTSLYFCASSSDRASNEKLFFGSGTQLSVL.

This clone was seen a few times. The gene calls are TRBV27 and TRBJ1-1, with a weak D call TRBD1 (5 bases). This CDR3 is built from 13 residues. Trimming pared 5 bases from V and 3 bases from J, leaving 10 bases between. Germline loops: CDR1 MNHEY, CDR2 SMNVEV (reference sequence). CDR3 sequence reads: CASSPQGDTEAFF. Here the CDR3 DNA reads TGTGCCAGCAGTCCTCAGGGTGACACTGAAGCTTTCTTT.

The chain is built from TRBV21-1 and TRBJ1-6; TRBD1, the table's D call, lacks a check against the DNA. TRBV21-1 is designated a pseudogene. The CDR3 consists of 18 residues. The CDR3 is CASSKGSGSDSYNSPLHF. As DNA, the CDR3 is TGTGCCAGCAGCAAAGGGTCAGGGTCAGACTCCTATAATTCACCCCTCCACTTT.

The CDR3 sequence: CASTETGRVYGYTF. CDR3 nucleotide sequence: TGTGCCAGCACCGAGACAGGGAGAGTCTATGGCTACACCTTC. This sequence joins TRBV5-4 and TRBJ1-2, with TRBD1 matching 7 bases. V was clipped by 6 bases and J by 4 bases; unmatched bases: 9. The germline V gene has CDR1 SGHNT and CDR2 YYREEE (reference sequence). The CDR3 extends over 14 amino acids.

The genes are TRBV2 and TRBJ1-5, with D uncertain. This CDR3 has 14 residues. Per germline, CDR1 SNHLY and CDR2 FYNNEI. The germline V and J ends were trimmed by 1 base and 2 bases, with 6 bases remaining between them. The CDR3 spells CASSEGLRNQPQHF. The CDR3 DNA reads TGTGCCAGCAGTGAAGGACTGCGCAATCAGCCCCAGCATTTT.

Here the CDR3 DNA reads TGCGCCAGCACTATAAGATTGACAGGGGGAAACGAGCAGTACTTC. Encoded protein: CASTIRLTGGNEQYF. The chain employs TRBV10-2 and TRBJ2-7; 9 bases are a match to TRBD1. CDR1 is WSHSY and CDR2 is SAAADI in the germline V gene. This CDR3 has 15 residues. V lost 7 bases, J lost 5 bases, and 12 bases stayed unmatched.

V gene TRBV10-3 combines with J gene TRBJ2-7, with D possibly TRBD2 on 5 matching bases. Looked up from germline, CDR1 is ENHRY and CDR2 is SYGVKD. The CDR3 contains 12 residues. The V gene lost 7 bases and the J gene lost 5 bases, with 12 bases spanning the gap. CDR3 residues: CAITVGLHEQYF. The CDR3 nucleotides read TGTGCCATCACGGTCGGACTCCACGAGCAGTACTTC.

This chain links TRBV6-5 with TRBJ1-5; D might be TRBD1 (6 bases). V lost 6 bases, J lost 4 bases, and 13 bases lay in between. CDR3 size: 14 residues. The germline gives CDR1 MNHEY, CDR2 SVGAGI. The CDR3 here is CASRIRGPNQPQHF. CDR3 nucleotides: TGTGCCAGCAGGATCAGGGGACCTAATCAGCCCCAGCATTTT.

In this sample, this clone turned up once. The sample carries other DNA sequences with the same CDR3. The gene calls are TRBV5-1 and TRBJ2-3; D call uncertain. Germline CDR1 is SGHRS and CDR2 is YFSETQ. This CDR3 is built from 13 residues. V was cut by 0 bases and J by 1 base, with 3 bases left in between. CDR3 DNA: TGCGCCAGCAGCTTGGCAGGCACAGATACGCAGTATTTT. It codes for CASSLAGTDTQYF.

This clone has just one count. V gene TRBV5-8 combines with J gene TRBJ2-1; D might be TRBD1 (5 bases). The CDR3 has 17 amino acids. Germline V gene data show CDR1 as SGHTS and CDR2 as YDEGEE. Trimming pared 0 bases from V and 5 bases from J, leaving 18 bases between. This chain's CDR3 is CASSLGGSGISNNEQFF. CDR3 sequence (DNA): TGTGCCAGCAGCTTGGGAGGATCAGGGATTAGTAACAATGAGCAGTTCTTC. The variable domain in full, with the rest retrieved from reference TRBV5-8 and TRBJ2-1, is EAGVTQSPTHLIKTRGQQATLRCSPISGHTSVYWYQQALGLGLQFLLWYDEGEERNRGNFPPRFSGRQFPNYSSELNVNALELEDSALYLCASSLGGSGISNNEQFFGPGTRLTVL.

The V and J genes are TRBV11-2 and TRBJ2-1; 7 nucleotides agree with TRBD1. This CDR3 is 14 amino acids long. Germline assignment: CDR1 SGHAT and CDR2 FQNNGV. J lost 3 bases, V lost 5 bases, and 4 bases had no gene match. The chain's CDR3 is CASSLRDSYNEQFF. Here the CDR3 DNA reads TGTGCCAGCAGCCTCCGGGACAGCTACAATGAGCAGTTCTTC. Full variable domain (missing parts from reference TRBV11-2 and TRBJ2-1): EAGVAQSPRYKIIEKRQSVAFWCNPISGHATLYWYQQILGQGPKLLIQFQNNGVVDDSQLPKDRFSAERLKGVDSTLKIQPAKLEDSAVYLCASSLRDSYNEQFFGPGTRLTVL.

This sequence joins TRBV7-2 and TRBJ1-3, with D possibly matching TRBD1 (5 bases). The germline V gene encodes CDR1 SGHTA and CDR2 FQGNSA. V lost 2 bases and J 4 bases, leaving 18 bases between the germline ends. The CDR3 has 17 residues. The CDR3 region is CASSLFGWGGAGNTIYF. In DNA form, the CDR3 reads TGTGCCAGCAGCTTATTTGGATGGGGTGGGGCAGGAAACACCATATATTTT.

The gene calls are TRBV5-4 and TRBJ1-4; 9 bases agree with TRBD1. The germline V gene encodes CDR1 SGHNT and CDR2 YYREEE (reference sequence). The CDR3 runs to 15 residues. The V segment lost 4 bases and the J segment 5 bases; nucleotides outside the gene matches: 6. As DNA, the CDR3 is TGTGCCAGCAGCACGTGGGACAGGGAAAATGAAAAACTGTTTTTT. This encodes CASSTWDRENEKLFF.

The chain employs TRBV10-3 and TRBJ2-7; 9 nucleotides match TRBD1. The CDR3 totals 15 residues. V gave up 3 bases and J gave up 3 bases; unmatched junction bases: 6. The germline gives CDR1 ENHRY, CDR2 SYGVKD. As DNA, the CDR3 is TGTGCCATCAGTGAAGTGAGGGGACAGGGCTACGAGCAGTACTTC. As protein: CAISEVRGQGYEQYF.

Only one count was recorded for this clone. The rearrangement joins TRBV6-1 to TRBJ1-1; D perhaps matches TRBD1 (6 bases). The V end was cut by 3 bases, the J end by 0 bases, with 20 bases between. In germline, CDR1 is MNHNS, CDR2 SASEGT. The CDR3 loop spans 18 amino acids. The CDR3 protein is CASSDTKQGRGVNTEAFF. The CDR3 nucleotides read TGTGCCAGCAGTGATACGAAACAGGGTCGAGGGGTGAACACTGAAGCTTTCTTT.

This clone has just a few counts. This chain joins TRBV27 and TRBJ2-2; weak D call: TRBD2 (6 bases). CDR1 and CDR2 (germline): MNHEY, SMNVEV (reference sequence). This CDR3 region has 14 residues. Trimming took off 6 bases at V and 5 bases at J, with 13 bases between the two ends. CDR3 in amino acids: CASRGPRETGELFF. DNA of the CDR3: TGTGCCAGCAGAGGACCTCGGGAGACCGGGGAGCTGTTTTTT.

This chain connects TRBV6-1 to TRBJ2-1; TRBD1 matches 7 bases. The CDR3 has 17 residues. Germline trimming cut 4 bases from V and 0 bases from J; bases unmatched to any gene: 9. Germline V gives CDR1 MNHNS, CDR2 SASEGT. The CDR3 is CASSGKTTGSSYNEQFF. CDR3 sequence (DNA): TGTGCCAGCAGTGGCAAAACGACAGGGAGCTCCTACAATGAGCAGTTCTTC.

The J gene is TRBJ1-2, the V gene TRBV7-9, with a possible D match to TRBD1 (6 bases). Germline values: CDR1 SEHNR, CDR2 FQNEAQ (reference sequence). The CDR3 contains 14 residues. The germline V and J ends were trimmed by 1 base and 7 bases, with 13 bases remaining between them. CDR3 amino acids: CASSLERQAPGYTF. DNA for the CDR3: TGTGCCAGCAGCTTAGAACGACAGGCCCCTGGCTACACCTTC.

The chain is built from TRBV11-2 and TRBJ2-7; TRBD2 aligns across 8 bases. Germline V gene sequence: CDR1 SGHAT, CDR2 FQNNGV. This CDR3 has 15 residues. The junction had 10 bases not matched to a gene; V was cut back by 7 bases and J by 2 bases. CDR3 DNA: TGTGCCAGCATTTCAGAAACCGGGGGGGCCTACGAGCAGTACTTC. Encoded protein: CASISETGGAYEQYF.

V usage is TRBV19 and J usage is TRBJ1-4, with TRBD1 matching over 8 bases. Germline V gives CDR1 LNHDA, CDR2 SQIVND (reference sequence). CDR3 length equals 15 residues. The V and J ends lost 6 bases and 8 bases, in that order; junction bases with no gene match: 11. The CDR3 loop is CASSLPQGAGEKLFF. As DNA, the CDR3 is TGTGCCAGTAGCCTTCCTCAGGGGGCTGGAGAAAAACTGTTTTTT. Complete variable domain (other parts from reference TRBV19 and TRBJ1-4): DGGITQSPKYLFRKEGQNVTLSCEQNLNHDAMYWYRQDPGQGLRLIYYSQIVNDFQKGDIAEGYSVSREKKESFPLTVTSAQKNPTAFYLCASSLPQGAGEKLFFGSGTQLSVL.